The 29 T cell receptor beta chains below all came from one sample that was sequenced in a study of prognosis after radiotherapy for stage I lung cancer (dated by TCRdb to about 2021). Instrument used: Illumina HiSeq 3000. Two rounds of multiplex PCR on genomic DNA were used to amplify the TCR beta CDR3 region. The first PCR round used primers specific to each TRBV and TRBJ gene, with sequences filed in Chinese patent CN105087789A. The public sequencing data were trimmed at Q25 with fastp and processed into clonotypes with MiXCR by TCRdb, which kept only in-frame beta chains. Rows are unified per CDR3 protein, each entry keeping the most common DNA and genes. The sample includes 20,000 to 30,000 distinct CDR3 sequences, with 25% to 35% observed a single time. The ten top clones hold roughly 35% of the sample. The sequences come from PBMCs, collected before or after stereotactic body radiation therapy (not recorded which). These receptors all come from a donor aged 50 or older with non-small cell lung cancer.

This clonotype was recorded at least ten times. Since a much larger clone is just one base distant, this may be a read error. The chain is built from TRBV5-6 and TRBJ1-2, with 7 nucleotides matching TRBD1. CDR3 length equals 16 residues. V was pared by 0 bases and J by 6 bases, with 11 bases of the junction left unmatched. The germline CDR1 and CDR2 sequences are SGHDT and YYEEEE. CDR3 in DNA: TGTGCCAGCAGCTTGGCCCCATTGACAGGGTCCGATGGCTACACCTTC. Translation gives CASSLAPLTGSDGYTF.

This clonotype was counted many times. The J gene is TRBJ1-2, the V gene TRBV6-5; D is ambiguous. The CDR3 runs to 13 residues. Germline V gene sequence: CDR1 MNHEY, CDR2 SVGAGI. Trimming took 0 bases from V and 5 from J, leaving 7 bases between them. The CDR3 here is CASSYSREYGYTF. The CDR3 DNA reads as TGTGCCAGCAGTTACTCGCGGGAATATGGCTACACCTTC.

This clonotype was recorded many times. The CDR3 sequence is CASSLQVNQPQHF. The CDR3 DNA reads TGCGCCAGCAGCTTGCAGGTCAATCAGCCCCAGCATTTT. The V and J genes are TRBV5-1 and TRBJ1-5; D remains ambiguous. Germline V lookup: CDR1 SGHRS, CDR2 YFSETQ. The germline V and J ends were trimmed by 1 base and 3 bases, with 5 bases remaining between them. The CDR3 is 13 amino acids.

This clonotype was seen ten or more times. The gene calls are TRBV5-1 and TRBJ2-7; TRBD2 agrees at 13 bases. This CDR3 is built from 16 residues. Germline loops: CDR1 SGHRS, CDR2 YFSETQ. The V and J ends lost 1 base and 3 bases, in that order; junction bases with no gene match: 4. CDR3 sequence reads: CASSLTRTSGSYEQYF. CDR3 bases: TGCGCCAGCAGCTTGACCCGGACTAGCGGGAGCTACGAGCAGTACTTC.

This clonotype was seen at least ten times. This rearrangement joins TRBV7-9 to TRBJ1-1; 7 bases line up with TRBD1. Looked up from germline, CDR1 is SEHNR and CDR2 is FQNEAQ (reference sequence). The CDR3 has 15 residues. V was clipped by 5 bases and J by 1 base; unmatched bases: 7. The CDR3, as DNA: TGTGCCAGCAGCCCCCTGGGACAGAAGAACACTGAAGCTTTCTTT. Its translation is CASSPLGQKNTEAFF.

CDR3 bases: TGTGCCAGCAGCCCGCAGGGATGGGGGGAGGCTTTCTTT. Its translation: CASSPQGWGEAFF. The chain employs TRBV6-5 and TRBJ1-1; possibly TRBD1 for D (5 bases). CDR1 is MNHEY, CDR2 SVGAGI, per germline. CDR3 length: 13 amino acids. V was shortened by 6 bases and J by 11 bases, with 19 bases between the two germline ends.

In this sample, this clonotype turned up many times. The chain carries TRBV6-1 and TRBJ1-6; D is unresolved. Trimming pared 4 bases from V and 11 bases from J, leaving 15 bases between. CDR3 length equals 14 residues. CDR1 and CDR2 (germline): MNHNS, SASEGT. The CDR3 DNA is TGTGCCAGCAGTGCCACTGTCAATATCCCACCCCTCCACTTT. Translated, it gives CASSATVNIPPLHF.

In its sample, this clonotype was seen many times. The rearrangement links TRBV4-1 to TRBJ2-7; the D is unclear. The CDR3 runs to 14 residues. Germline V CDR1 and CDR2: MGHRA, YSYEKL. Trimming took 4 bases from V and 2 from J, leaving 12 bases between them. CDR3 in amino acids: CASSPSDLTYEQYF. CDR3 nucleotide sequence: TGCGCCAGCAGCCCTTCGGACCTAACCTACGAGCAGTACTTC.

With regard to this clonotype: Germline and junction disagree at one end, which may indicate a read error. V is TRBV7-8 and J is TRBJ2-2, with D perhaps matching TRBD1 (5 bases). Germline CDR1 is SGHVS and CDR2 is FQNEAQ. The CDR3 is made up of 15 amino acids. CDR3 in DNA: TGTGCCAGCAGCTTAGCTCAGGGCCCCACCTGGGAGCTGTTTTTT. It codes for CASSLAQGPTWELFF.

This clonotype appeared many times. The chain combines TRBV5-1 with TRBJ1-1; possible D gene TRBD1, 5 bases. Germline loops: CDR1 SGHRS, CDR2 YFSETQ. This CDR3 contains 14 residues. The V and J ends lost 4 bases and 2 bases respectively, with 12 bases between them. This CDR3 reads CASSPGGFNTEAFF. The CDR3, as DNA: TGCGCCAGCAGCCCCGGGGGTTTTAACACTGAAGCTTTCTTT.

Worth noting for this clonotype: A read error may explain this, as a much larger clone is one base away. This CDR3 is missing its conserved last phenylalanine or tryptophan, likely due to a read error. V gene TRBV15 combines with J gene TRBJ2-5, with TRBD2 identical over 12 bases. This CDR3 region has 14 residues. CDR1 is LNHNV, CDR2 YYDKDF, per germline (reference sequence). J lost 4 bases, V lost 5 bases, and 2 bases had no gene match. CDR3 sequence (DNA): TGTGCCACCAGCGTACTAGCGGGAGGAGAGACCCAGTACTCC. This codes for CATSVLAGGETQYS.

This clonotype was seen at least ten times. The CDR3 sequence: CASSSLDRVNTEAFF. CDR3 DNA sequence: TGTGCCAGCAGTTCCCTAGACAGGGTGAACACTGAAGCTTTCTTT. The chain links TRBV28 to TRBJ1-1; 7 nucleotides agree with TRBD1. This CDR3 spans 15 amino acids. V lost 4 bases, J lost 0 bases, and 5 bases stayed unmatched. CDR1 MDHEN and CDR2 SYDVKM come from the germline V gene.

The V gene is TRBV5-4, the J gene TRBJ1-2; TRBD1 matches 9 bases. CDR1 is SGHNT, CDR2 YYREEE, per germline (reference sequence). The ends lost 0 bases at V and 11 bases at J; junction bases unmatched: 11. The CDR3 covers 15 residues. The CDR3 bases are TGTGCCAGCAGCTTGGCCTCGGGACAGGGAGAAGGTTACACCTTC. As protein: CASSLASGQGEGYTF.

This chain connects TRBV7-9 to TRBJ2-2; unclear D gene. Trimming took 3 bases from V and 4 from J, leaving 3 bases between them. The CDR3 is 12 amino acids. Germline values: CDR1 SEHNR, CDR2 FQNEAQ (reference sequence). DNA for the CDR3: TGTGCCAGCAGCTTGATCACCGGGGAGCTGTTTTTT. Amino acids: CASSLITGELFF.

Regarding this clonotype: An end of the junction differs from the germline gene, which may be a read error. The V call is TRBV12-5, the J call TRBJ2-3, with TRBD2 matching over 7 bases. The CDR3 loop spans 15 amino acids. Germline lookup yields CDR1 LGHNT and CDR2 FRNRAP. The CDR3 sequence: CASDLGGRAIDTQYF. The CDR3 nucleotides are TGTGCTAGTGACTTGGGGGGGAGGGCCATAGATACACAGTATTTT.

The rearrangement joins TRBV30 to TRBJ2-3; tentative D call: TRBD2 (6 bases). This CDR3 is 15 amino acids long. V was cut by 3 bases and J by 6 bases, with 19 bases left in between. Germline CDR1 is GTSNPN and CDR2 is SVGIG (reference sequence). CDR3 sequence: CAWSDSWRSGDTQYF. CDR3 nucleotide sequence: TGTGCCTGGAGCGACAGCTGGAGGAGCGGGGATACGCAGTATTTT.

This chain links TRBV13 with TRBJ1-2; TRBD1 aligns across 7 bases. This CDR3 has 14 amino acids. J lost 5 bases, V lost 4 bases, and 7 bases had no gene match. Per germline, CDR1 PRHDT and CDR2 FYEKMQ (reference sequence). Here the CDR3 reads CASSWRDRKYGYTF. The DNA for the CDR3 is TGTGCCAGCAGCTGGAGGGACAGAAAGTATGGCTACACCTTC.

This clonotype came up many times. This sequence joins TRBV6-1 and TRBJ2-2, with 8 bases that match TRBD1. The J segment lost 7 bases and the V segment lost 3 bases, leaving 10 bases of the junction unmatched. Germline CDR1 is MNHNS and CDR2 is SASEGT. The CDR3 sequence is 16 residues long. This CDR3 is CASSDPWQGAGGELFF. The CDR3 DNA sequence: TGTGCCAGCAGTGATCCCTGGCAGGGGGCAGGCGGGGAGCTGTTTTTT.

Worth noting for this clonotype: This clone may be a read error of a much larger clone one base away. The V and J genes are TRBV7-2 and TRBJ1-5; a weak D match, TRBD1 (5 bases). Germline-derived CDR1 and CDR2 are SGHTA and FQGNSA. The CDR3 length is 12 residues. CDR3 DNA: TGTGCCGGCAGCTCTTCAGGGCAGCCCCAGCATTTT. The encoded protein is CAGSSSGQPQHF.

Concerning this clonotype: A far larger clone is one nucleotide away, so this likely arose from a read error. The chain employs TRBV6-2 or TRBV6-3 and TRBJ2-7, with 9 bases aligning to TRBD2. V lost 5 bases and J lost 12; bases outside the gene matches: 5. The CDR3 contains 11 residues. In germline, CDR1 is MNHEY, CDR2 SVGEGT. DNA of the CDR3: TGTGCCAGCAGTGGGACTAGCCATAGGTACTTC. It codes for CASSGTSHRYF.

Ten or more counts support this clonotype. This CDR3 reads CASSYPGQGVETQYF. The CDR3 bases are TGTGCCAGCAGTTACCCGGGACAGGGGGTAGAGACCCAGTACTTC. This chain uses TRBV6-5 with TRBJ2-5, with 11 nucleotides matching TRBD1. This CDR3 is built from 15 residues. The germline CDR1 and CDR2 sequences are MNHEY and SVGAGI. V shed 2 bases and J 4 bases; nucleotides not matched to a gene: 3.

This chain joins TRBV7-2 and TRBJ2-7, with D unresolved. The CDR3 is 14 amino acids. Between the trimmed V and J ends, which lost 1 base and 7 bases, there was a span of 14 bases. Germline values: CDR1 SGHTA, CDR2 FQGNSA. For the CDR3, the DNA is TGTGCCAGCAGCTTAGGTCCATTTCAAGGGGAGCAGTACTTC. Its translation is CASSLGPFQGEQYF.

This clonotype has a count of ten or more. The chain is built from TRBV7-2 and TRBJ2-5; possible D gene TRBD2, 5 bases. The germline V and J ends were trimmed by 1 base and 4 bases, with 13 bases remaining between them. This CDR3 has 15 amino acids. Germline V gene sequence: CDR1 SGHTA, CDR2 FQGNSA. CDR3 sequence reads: CASSLGLAVPETQYF. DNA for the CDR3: TGTGCCAGCAGCTTAGGGCTAGCAGTCCCAGAGACCCAGTACTTC.

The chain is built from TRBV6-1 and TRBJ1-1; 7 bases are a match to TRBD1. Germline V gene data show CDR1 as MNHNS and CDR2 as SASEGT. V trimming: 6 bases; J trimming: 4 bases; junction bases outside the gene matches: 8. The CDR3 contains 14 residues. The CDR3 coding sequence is TGTGCCAGCAGGCCACAGGGGCGGCCCACTGAAGCTTTCTTT. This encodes CASRPQGRPTEAFF.

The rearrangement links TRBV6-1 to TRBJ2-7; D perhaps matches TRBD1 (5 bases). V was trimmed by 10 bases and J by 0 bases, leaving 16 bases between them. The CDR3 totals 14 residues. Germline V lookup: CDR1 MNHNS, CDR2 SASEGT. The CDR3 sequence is CAIRQGITSYEQYF. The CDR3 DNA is TGTGCCATCAGGCAGGGCATTACCTCCTACGAGCAGTACTTC.

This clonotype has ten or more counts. The CDR3 DNA sequence: TGCAGTGCCCTCTCGGGGGGGGGGGTTTACGAGCAGTACTTC. This encodes CSALSGGGVYEQYF. The gene calls are TRBV20-1 and TRBJ2-7; 8 nucleotides match TRBD2. The CDR3 sequence is 14 residues long. The germline gives CDR1 DFQATT, CDR2 SNEGSKA (reference sequence). The V gene end was trimmed by 6 bases and the J gene end by 4 bases; junction bases not matched to a gene: 11.

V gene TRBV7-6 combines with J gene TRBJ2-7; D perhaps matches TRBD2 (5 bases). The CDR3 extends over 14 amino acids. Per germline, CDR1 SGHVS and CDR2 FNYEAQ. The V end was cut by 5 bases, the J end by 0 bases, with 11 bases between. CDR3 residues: CASSAGVDSYEQYF. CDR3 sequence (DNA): TGTGCCAGCAGCGCGGGCGTGGACTCCTACGAGCAGTACTTC.

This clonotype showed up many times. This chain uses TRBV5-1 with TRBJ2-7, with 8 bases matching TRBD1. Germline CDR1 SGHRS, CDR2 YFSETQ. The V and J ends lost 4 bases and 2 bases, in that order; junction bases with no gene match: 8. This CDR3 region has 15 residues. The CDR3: CASSPGTGFTYEQYF. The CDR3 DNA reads TGCGCCAGCAGCCCAGGGACAGGCTTTACCTACGAGCAGTACTTC.

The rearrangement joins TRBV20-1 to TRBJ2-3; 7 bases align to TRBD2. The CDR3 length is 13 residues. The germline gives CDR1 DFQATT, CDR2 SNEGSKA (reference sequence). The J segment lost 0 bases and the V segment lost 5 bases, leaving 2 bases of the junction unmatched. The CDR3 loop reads CSALAESTDTQYF. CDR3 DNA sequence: TGCAGTGCTCTAGCGGAGAGCACAGATACGCAGTATTTT.